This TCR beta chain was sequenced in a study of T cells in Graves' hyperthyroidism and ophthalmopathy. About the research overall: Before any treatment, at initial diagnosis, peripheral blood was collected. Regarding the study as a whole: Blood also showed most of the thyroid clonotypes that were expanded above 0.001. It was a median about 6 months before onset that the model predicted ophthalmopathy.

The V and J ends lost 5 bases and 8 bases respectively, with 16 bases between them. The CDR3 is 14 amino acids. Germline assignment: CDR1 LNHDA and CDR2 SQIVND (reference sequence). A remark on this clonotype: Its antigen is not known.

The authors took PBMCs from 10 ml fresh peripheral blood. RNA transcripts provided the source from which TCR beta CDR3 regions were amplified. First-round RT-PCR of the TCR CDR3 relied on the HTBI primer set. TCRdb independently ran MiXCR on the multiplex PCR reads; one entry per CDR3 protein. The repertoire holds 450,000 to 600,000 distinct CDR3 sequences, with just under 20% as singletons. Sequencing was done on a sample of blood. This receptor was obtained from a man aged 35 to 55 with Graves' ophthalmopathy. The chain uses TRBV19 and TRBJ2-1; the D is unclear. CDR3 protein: CASSLSFTGDEQFF. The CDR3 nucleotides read TGTGCCAGTAGTCTCAGCTTTACTGGGGATGAGCAGTTCTTC.